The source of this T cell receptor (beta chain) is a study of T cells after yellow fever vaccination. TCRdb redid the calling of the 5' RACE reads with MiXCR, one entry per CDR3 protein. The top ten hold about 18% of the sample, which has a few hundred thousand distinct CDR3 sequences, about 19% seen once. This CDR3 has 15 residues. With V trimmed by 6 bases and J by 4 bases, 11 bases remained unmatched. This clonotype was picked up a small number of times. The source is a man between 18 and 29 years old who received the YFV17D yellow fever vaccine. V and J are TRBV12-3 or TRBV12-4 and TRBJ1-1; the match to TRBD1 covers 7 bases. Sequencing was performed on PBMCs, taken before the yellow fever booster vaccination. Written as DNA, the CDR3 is TGTGCCAGCAGCCATGAGACAGGGAAGGGCACTGAAGCTTTCTTT. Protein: CASSHETGKGTEAFF.